Listed below are T cell receptor beta chains from one sample, sequenced in a study of blood T cell repertoires in COVID-19. The method was immunoSEQ multiplex PCR; TCRdb's version includes in-frame clones alone and lacks a portion of them. The sample has 250,000 or so clones, about 88% seen once. The sequencing input was PBMCs or T cells enriched from blood (not recorded which). The receptors come from a woman aged 50 to 65 who had recovered from COVID-19. Each CDR3 is given with its conserved first and last residue. D genes are given only for firm matches. Size values are once, few and many counts, or a class for expanded clones, and some rows have none.

abundance	v_gene	d_gene	j_gene	CDR3nt	CDR3aa
.	TRBV19	.	TRBJ2-5	TGTGCCAGTAGCCCTACAGGAGTCCAAGAGACCCAGTACTTC	CASSPTGVQETQYF
.	TRBV3-1/TRBV3-2	TRBD1	TRBJ1-1	TGTGCCAGCAGCCATTGGGGGACAGGGTTGGAAGCTTTCTTT	CASSHWGTGLEAFF
once	TRBV28	.	TRBJ1-5	TGTGCCAGCAACTCCCCGGGGGGGGCCGATAGCAATCAGCCCCAGCATTTT	CASNSPGGADSNQPQHF
.	TRBV28	TRBD1	TRBJ1-2	TGTGCCAGCAGTTCCCTCCAGGGGGCAGATGGCTACACCTTC	CASSSLQGADGYTF
once	TRBV20-1	TRBD2	TRBJ2-7	TGCAGTGCTAGTTGGACTAGCGGGATAAGGGGCGAGCAGTACTTC	CSASWTSGIRGEQYF
few	TRBV10-3	.	TRBJ2-7	TGTGCCATCAGTCCCAACTCCTACGAGCAGTACTTC	CAISPNSYEQYF
.	TRBV18	.	TRBJ2-7	TGTGCCAGCTCACAAACAAACTACGAGCAGTACTTC	CASSQTNYEQYF
.	TRBV29-1	.	TRBJ1-3	TGCAGCGGTGGGACACCAGGAAACACCATATATTTT	CSGGTPGNTIYF
.	TRBV15	.	TRBJ2-2	TGTGCCACCAGCCGAGGACACACGAACACCGGGGAGCTGTTTTTT	CATSRGHTNTGELFF
.	TRBV19	TRBD1	TRBJ2-1	TGTGCCAGTAGTATTTATCTCCGGGACAGGGACACCAATGAGCAGTTCTTC	CASSIYLRDRDTNEQFF
.	TRBV14	.	TRBJ1-3	TGTGCCAGCAGCTTAGAGACGGGAGGCCCTGGAAACACCATATATTTT	CASSLETGGPGNTIYF
.	TRBV28	TRBD1	TRBJ1-5	TGTGCCAGCAGTGGACTGACAGGGCCTGGTCAGCCCCAGCATTTT	CASSGLTGPGQPQHF
once	TRBV30	TRBD1	TRBJ1-2	TGTGCCTGGAGCGCCTACCTAGGACAGGGCTATGGCTACACCTTC	CAWSAYLGQGYGYTF
.	TRBV2	TRBD2	TRBJ2-3	TGTGCCAGCAGCAGACTAGCGAGCCGCACAGATACGCAGTATTTT	CASSRLASRTDTQYF
.	TRBV15	.	TRBJ2-3	TGTGCCACCAGCCCCAGGGGGGAAGCCACAGATACGCAGTATTTT	CATSPRGEATDTQYF
.	TRBV10-3	.	TRBJ2-3	TGTGCCATCACCTCGGGGTTAGCGGACAGCACAGATACGCAGTATTTT	CAITSGLADSTDTQYF